Listed below are T cell receptor beta chains from one sample, sequenced in a study of graft-versus-host responses after intestinal transplantation. Produced via immunoSEQ multiplex PCR; TCRdb's table is partial and in-frame only. The repertoire includes more than 100,000 clones, just under 95% of them detected once, and around 0.12% sits in the top ten. No antigens are known for them. Material: unstimulated CD4+ T cells sorted from spleen or lymph node cells, obtained before intestinal transplant. The receptors derive from a human donor who received an intestinal transplant. Each CDR3 is given with its conserved first and last residue. Fields, in order: D gene, V gene, clone size, CDR3 length, J gene, CDR3 protein, CDR3 DNA. A D gene is named only where the DNA matches it firmly. Some rows mark clone size as missing; the rest say once, few, many or name a class of expanded clone.

d_call: .; v_call: TRBV19; clone_size: .; cdr3_length: 14; j_call: TRBJ2-7; cdr3_aa: CASTHPGRNYEQYF; cdr3_nt: TGTGCCAGTACCCACCCGGGACGGAACTACGAGCAGTACTTC
d_call: .; v_call: TRBV5-6; clone_size: once; cdr3_length: 14; j_call: TRBJ1-1; cdr3_aa: CASSPGTFNTEAFF; cdr3_nt: TGTGCCAGCAGCCCCGGGACCTTTAACACTGAAGCTTTCTTT
d_call: .; v_call: TRBV19; clone_size: .; cdr3_length: 14; j_call: TRBJ2-6; cdr3_aa: CASSQGSGANVLTF; cdr3_nt: TGTGCCAGTAGCCAAGGAAGTGGGGCCAACGTCCTGACTTTC
d_call: TRBD2; v_call: TRBV5-1; clone_size: .; cdr3_length: 16; j_call: TRBJ2-7; cdr3_aa: CASSPFGTSAYYEQYF; cdr3_nt: TGCGCCAGCAGCCCCTTTGGGACTAGCGCGTACTACGAGCAGTACTTC
d_call: TRBD2; v_call: TRBV6-1; clone_size: .; cdr3_length: 15; j_call: TRBJ2-1; cdr3_aa: CASSEGVAGYNEQFF; cdr3_nt: TGTGCCAGCAGTGAAGGTGTAGCGGGATACAATGAGCAGTTCTTC
d_call: .; v_call: TRBV7-3; clone_size: .; cdr3_length: 13; j_call: TRBJ2-7; cdr3_aa: CASSLSPHYEQYF; cdr3_nt: TGTGCCAGCAGCTTATCGCCTCACTACGAGCAGTACTTC
d_call: .; v_call: TRBV6-1; clone_size: .; cdr3_length: 20; j_call: TRBJ2-1; cdr3_aa: CASSVTEGRVPLQAYNEQFF; cdr3_nt: TGTGCCAGCAGTGTCACTGAGGGCAGGGTACCCCTTCAGGCCTACAATGAGCAGTTCTTC
d_call: .; v_call: TRBV6-5; clone_size: once; cdr3_length: 11; j_call: TRBJ1-3; cdr3_aa: CATSYSNTIYF; cdr3_nt: TGTGCCACCTCTTACTCAAACACCATATATTTT
d_call: .; v_call: TRBV5-1; clone_size: .; cdr3_length: 16; j_call: TRBJ2-3; cdr3_aa: CASSLDPGLSTDTQYF; cdr3_nt: TGCGCCAGCAGCTTGGATCCGGGCCTTAGCACAGATACGCAGTATTTT
d_call: TRBD2; v_call: TRBV5-4; clone_size: once; cdr3_length: 14; j_call: TRBJ2-1; cdr3_aa: CASSLGEGLHEQFF; cdr3_nt: TGTGCCAGCAGCTTGGGGGAGGGCCTCCATGAGCAGTTCTTC
d_call: TRBD1; v_call: TRBV5-1; clone_size: once; cdr3_length: 15; j_call: TRBJ2-2; cdr3_aa: CASSLVAGGTGELFF; cdr3_nt: TGCGCCAGCAGCTTGGTAGCAGGGGGAACCGGGGAGCTGTTTTTT
d_call: .; v_call: TRBV18; clone_size: once; cdr3_length: 14; j_call: TRBJ1-1; cdr3_aa: CASSPSGGSTEAFF; cdr3_nt: TGTGCCAGCTCACCAAGTGGGGGGAGCACTGAAGCTTTCTTT
d_call: .; v_call: TRBV28; clone_size: .; cdr3_length: 12; j_call: TRBJ2-7; cdr3_aa: CASRSTGRGQYF; cdr3_nt: TGTGCCAGCAGGTCCACAGGGAGGGGGCAGTACTTC
d_call: .; v_call: TRBV9; clone_size: once; cdr3_length: 14; j_call: TRBJ2-7; cdr3_aa: CASSPRGRIHEQYF; cdr3_nt: TGTGCCAGCAGCCCCCGGGGAAGAATCCACGAGCAGTACTTC
d_call: .; v_call: TRBV5-1; clone_size: .; cdr3_length: 15; j_call: TRBJ2-7; cdr3_aa: CASSLAGGRGGEQYF; cdr3_nt: TGCGCCAGCAGCTTGGCCGGCGGACGGGGCGGGGAGCAGTACTTC
d_call: .; v_call: TRBV6-5; clone_size: .; cdr3_length: 15; j_call: TRBJ1-5; cdr3_aa: CASSYGGGNHQPQHF; cdr3_nt: TGTGCCAGCAGTTACGGGGGAGGGAATCATCAGCCCCAGCATTTT
d_call: .; v_call: TRBV7-3; clone_size: .; cdr3_length: 14; j_call: TRBJ2-3; cdr3_aa: CASSLGTSTDTQYF; cdr3_nt: TGTGCCAGCAGCTTAGGAACATCCACAGATACGCAGTATTTT
d_call: TRBD2; v_call: TRBV7-7; clone_size: .; cdr3_length: 14; j_call: TRBJ2-3; cdr3_aa: CASSADPSGATQYF; cdr3_nt: TGTGCTAGCAGTGCAGACCCAAGCGGGGCGACGCAGTATTTT
d_call: .; v_call: TRBV9; clone_size: .; cdr3_length: 15; j_call: TRBJ2-7; cdr3_aa: CASSVVAATLYEQYF; cdr3_nt: TGTGCCAGCAGCGTAGTGGCCGCCACCCTCTACGAGCAGTACTTC
d_call: TRBD1; v_call: TRBV6-1; clone_size: once; cdr3_length: 15; j_call: TRBJ1-1; cdr3_aa: CASSEVGTDNTEAFF; cdr3_nt: TGTGCCAGCAGTGAAGTGGGGACAGACAACACTGAAGCTTTCTTT
d_call: TRBD1; v_call: TRBV5-1; clone_size: .; cdr3_length: 16; j_call: TRBJ2-1; cdr3_aa: CASNLLAGQGSGEQFF; cdr3_nt: TGCGCCAGCAATCTATTGGCGGGACAGGGGTCTGGGGAGCAGTTCTTC
d_call: TRBD1; v_call: TRBV29-1; clone_size: .; cdr3_length: 17; j_call: TRBJ2-6; cdr3_aa: CSVVLTGGNSGANVLTF; cdr3_nt: TGCAGCGTTGTACTGACAGGGGGCAACTCTGGGGCCAACGTCCTGACTTTC
d_call: .; v_call: TRBV27; clone_size: .; cdr3_length: 14; j_call: TRBJ2-5; cdr3_aa: CASGRVKPMETQYF; cdr3_nt: TGTGCCAGCGGCCGAGTTAAGCCTATGGAGACCCAGTACTTC
d_call: TRBD2; v_call: TRBV11-3; clone_size: .; cdr3_length: 15; j_call: TRBJ2-7; cdr3_aa: CASSLYGGSSYEQYF; cdr3_nt: TGTGCCAGCAGCTTATATGGCGGGAGCTCCTACGAGCAGTACTTC
d_call: TRBD1; v_call: TRBV28; clone_size: .; cdr3_length: 15; j_call: TRBJ1-2; cdr3_aa: CASRMTGGSTYGYTF; cdr3_nt: TGTGCCAGCAGGATGACAGGGGGATCTACCTATGGCTACACCTTC
d_call: TRBD2; v_call: TRBV5-1; clone_size: .; cdr3_length: 14; j_call: TRBJ2-3; cdr3_aa: CASSSSGVTDTQYF; cdr3_nt: TGCGCCAGCAGCAGTAGCGGGGTCACAGATACGCAGTATTTT
d_call: .; v_call: TRBV6-1; clone_size: .; cdr3_length: 15; j_call: TRBJ1-2; cdr3_aa: CASSESPGLSYGYTF; cdr3_nt: TGTGCCAGCAGTGAATCCCCGGGGCTCAGCTATGGCTACACCTTC
d_call: .; v_call: TRBV18; clone_size: .; cdr3_length: 14; j_call: TRBJ2-6; cdr3_aa: CASSQGDGANVLTF; cdr3_nt: TGTGCCAGCTCCCAGGGCGACGGGGCCAACGTCCTGACTTTC
d_call: .; v_call: TRBV10-1; clone_size: .; cdr3_length: 13; j_call: TRBJ1-2; cdr3_aa: CASRIRRRNGYTF; cdr3_nt: TGCGCCAGCAGAATCCGGAGGAGGAACGGCTACACCTTC
d_call: .; v_call: TRBV18; clone_size: .; cdr3_length: 13; j_call: TRBJ2-3; cdr3_aa: CASSPMDEDTQYF; cdr3_nt: TGTGCCAGCTCACCCATGGATGAAGATACGCAGTATTTT
d_call: TRBD1; v_call: TRBV7-3; clone_size: .; cdr3_length: 13; j_call: TRBJ2-3; cdr3_aa: CASSYDRADTQYF; cdr3_nt: TGTGCCAGCAGCTACGACAGGGCGGATACGCAGTATTTT
d_call: .; v_call: TRBV7-7; clone_size: .; cdr3_length: 17; j_call: TRBJ2-6; cdr3_aa: CASSHGQPDSGANVLTF; cdr3_nt: TGTGCTAGCAGCCACGGACAGCCAGACTCTGGGGCCAACGTCCTGACTTTC
d_call: TRBD2; v_call: TRBV5-1; clone_size: .; cdr3_length: 16; j_call: TRBJ2-1; cdr3_aa: CASSPGLAGKYNEQFF; cdr3_nt: TGCGCCAGCAGCCCGGGCCTAGCGGGGAAATACAATGAGCAGTTCTTC
d_call: .; v_call: TRBV7-3; clone_size: .; cdr3_length: 14; j_call: TRBJ2-3; cdr3_aa: CASSPFGGTDTQYF; cdr3_nt: TGTGCCAGCAGCCCCTTCGGCGGCACAGATACGCAGTATTTT
d_call: .; v_call: TRBV10-3; clone_size: .; cdr3_length: 17; j_call: TRBJ2-7; cdr3_aa: CAISEGKLGQGKYEQYF; cdr3_nt: TGTGCCATCAGTGAGGGTAAACTCGGCCAGGGGAAGTACGAGCAGTACTTC
d_call: .; v_call: TRBV5-6; clone_size: .; cdr3_length: 13; j_call: TRBJ2-5; cdr3_aa: CASATSAQETQYF; cdr3_nt: TGTGCCAGCGCGACTAGTGCCCAAGAGACCCAGTACTTC
d_call: TRBD1; v_call: TRBV2; clone_size: .; cdr3_length: 15; j_call: TRBJ2-5; cdr3_aa: CASSDQGTAQETQYF; cdr3_nt: TGTGCCAGCAGTGACCAGGGGACAGCCCAAGAGACCCAGTACTTC
d_call: .; v_call: TRBV27; clone_size: .; cdr3_length: 15; j_call: TRBJ2-2; cdr3_aa: CASSLSYRDTGELFF; cdr3_nt: TGTGCCAGCAGTTTATCGTACAGGGACACCGGGGAGCTGTTTTTT
d_call: .; v_call: TRBV19; clone_size: once; cdr3_length: 15; j_call: TRBJ2-5; cdr3_aa: CASSIGFGLGETQYF; cdr3_nt: TGTGCCAGTAGTATTGGCTTCGGGTTGGGTGAGACCCAGTACTTC
d_call: TRBD2; v_call: TRBV6-1; clone_size: .; cdr3_length: 14; j_call: TRBJ2-7; cdr3_aa: CASSLLAGFYEQYF; cdr3_nt: TGTGCCAGCAGTCTACTAGCGGGGTTCTACGAGCAGTACTTC
d_call: .; v_call: TRBV7-3; clone_size: .; cdr3_length: 15; j_call: TRBJ1-2; cdr3_aa: CASSLRDLPNYGYTF; cdr3_nt: TGTGCCAGCAGCTTAAGGGACCTCCCCAACTATGGCTACACCTTC
d_call: .; v_call: TRBV29-1; clone_size: .; cdr3_length: 14; j_call: TRBJ2-3; cdr3_aa: CSVLRTPSTDTQYF; cdr3_nt: TGCAGCGTTTTACGGACACCTAGCACAGATACGCAGTATTTT
d_call: .; v_call: TRBV9; clone_size: .; cdr3_length: 14; j_call: TRBJ2-5; cdr3_aa: CASSVGGVQETQYF; cdr3_nt: TGTGCCAGCAGCGTAGGGGGAGTCCAAGAGACCCAGTACTTC
d_call: .; v_call: TRBV28; clone_size: .; cdr3_length: 13; j_call: TRBJ1-1; cdr3_aa: CAIGDTHNTEAFF; cdr3_nt: TGTGCCATTGGGGACACACATAACACTGAAGCTTTCTTT
d_call: TRBD1; v_call: TRBV5-1; clone_size: .; cdr3_length: 16; j_call: TRBJ1-1; cdr3_aa: CASSSGTGGALTEAFF; cdr3_nt: TGCGCCAGCAGCTCCGGGACAGGGGGCGCGCTCACTGAAGCTTTCTTT
d_call: TRBD1; v_call: TRBV10-3; clone_size: .; cdr3_length: 14; j_call: TRBJ2-7; cdr3_aa: CAINRDRGPREQYF; cdr3_nt: TGTGCCATCAACCGGGACAGGGGGCCTCGAGAGCAGTACTTC
d_call: .; v_call: TRBV28; clone_size: .; cdr3_length: 12; j_call: TRBJ2-7; cdr3_aa: CASSFGRREQYF; cdr3_nt: TGTGCCAGCAGTTTCGGGCGGAGGGAGCAGTACTTC
d_call: .; v_call: TRBV11-2; clone_size: .; cdr3_length: 13; j_call: TRBJ2-2; cdr3_aa: CASSLAPTGELFF; cdr3_nt: TGTGCCAGCAGCTTAGCCCCCACCGGGGAGCTGTTTTTT
d_call: TRBD2; v_call: TRBV5-1; clone_size: .; cdr3_length: 15; j_call: TRBJ2-1; cdr3_aa: CASSRGLAGNNEQFF; cdr3_nt: TGCGCCAGCAGCCGGGGACTAGCGGGCAACAATGAGCAGTTCTTC
d_call: .; v_call: TRBV5-1; clone_size: .; cdr3_length: 15; j_call: TRBJ2-7; cdr3_aa: CASSLAGPPLYEQYF; cdr3_nt: TGCGCCAGCAGCTTGGCGGGCCCCCCCCTTTACGAGCAGTACTTC
d_call: TRBD1; v_call: TRBV6-5; clone_size: .; cdr3_length: 15; j_call: TRBJ1-5; cdr3_aa: CASSPDRGSNQPQHF; cdr3_nt: TGTGCCAGCAGCCCTGACAGGGGTAGTAATCAGCCCCAGCATTTT
d_call: TRBD2; v_call: TRBV9; clone_size: .; cdr3_length: 15; j_call: TRBJ2-7; cdr3_aa: CASSVGLAGAGEQYF; cdr3_nt: TGTGCCAGCAGCGTAGGCCTAGCGGGAGCTGGGGAGCAGTACTTC
d_call: .; v_call: TRBV14; clone_size: .; cdr3_length: 20; j_call: TRBJ2-2; cdr3_aa: CASSQDHGGLKLRGAGELFF; cdr3_nt: TGTGCCAGCAGCCAAGATCACGGGGGACTGAAGTTACGGGGTGCCGGGGAGCTGTTTTTT
d_call: .; v_call: TRBV6-5; clone_size: .; cdr3_length: 15; j_call: TRBJ1-1; cdr3_aa: CASSSPGTQDAEAFF; cdr3_nt: TGTGCCAGCAGTTCCCCCGGCACGCAGGACGCTGAAGCTTTCTTT
d_call: TRBD1; v_call: TRBV2; clone_size: .; cdr3_length: 15; j_call: TRBJ1-1; cdr3_aa: CASNQQGVSQTEAFF; cdr3_nt: TGTGCCAGTAATCAACAGGGGGTCAGTCAGACTGAAGCTTTCTTT
d_call: .; v_call: TRBV6-5; clone_size: .; cdr3_length: 14; j_call: TRBJ2-5; cdr3_aa: CASSFSGNQETQYF; cdr3_nt: TGTGCCAGCAGTTTTTCAGGGAATCAAGAGACCCAGTACTTC
d_call: .; v_call: TRBV6-1; clone_size: .; cdr3_length: 13; j_call: TRBJ2-1; cdr3_aa: CASELSRTIEQFF; cdr3_nt: TGTGCCAGTGAACTTTCCCGCACCATTGAGCAGTTCTTC
d_call: .; v_call: TRBV5-1; clone_size: once; cdr3_length: 17; j_call: TRBJ1-3; cdr3_aa: CASGPLGGPDSGNTIYF; cdr3_nt: TGCGCCAGCGGACCGCTAGGGGGGCCCGACTCTGGAAACACCATATATTTT
d_call: .; v_call: TRBV4-2; clone_size: .; cdr3_length: 14; j_call: TRBJ2-3; cdr3_aa: CASSQEFAIDTQYF; cdr3_nt: TGTGCCAGCAGCCAAGAGTTCGCGATAGATACGCAGTATTTT
d_call: .; v_call: TRBV30; clone_size: .; cdr3_length: 15; j_call: TRBJ2-6; cdr3_aa: CAWSWPQYAISVLTF; cdr3_nt: TGTGCCTGGAGTTGGCCCCAGTACGCCATCAGCGTCCTGACTTTC